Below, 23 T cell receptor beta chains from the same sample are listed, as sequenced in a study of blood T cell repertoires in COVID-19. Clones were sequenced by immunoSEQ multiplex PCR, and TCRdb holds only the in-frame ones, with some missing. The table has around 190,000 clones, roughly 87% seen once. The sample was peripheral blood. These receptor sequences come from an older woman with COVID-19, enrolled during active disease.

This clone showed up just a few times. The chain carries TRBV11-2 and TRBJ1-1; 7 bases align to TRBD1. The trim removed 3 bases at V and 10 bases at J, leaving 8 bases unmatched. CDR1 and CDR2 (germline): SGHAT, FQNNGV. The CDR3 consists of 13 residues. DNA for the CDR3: TGTGCCAGCAGCTTCAGTCGGTCAGGGGGAGCTTTCTTT. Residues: CASSFSRSGGAFF.

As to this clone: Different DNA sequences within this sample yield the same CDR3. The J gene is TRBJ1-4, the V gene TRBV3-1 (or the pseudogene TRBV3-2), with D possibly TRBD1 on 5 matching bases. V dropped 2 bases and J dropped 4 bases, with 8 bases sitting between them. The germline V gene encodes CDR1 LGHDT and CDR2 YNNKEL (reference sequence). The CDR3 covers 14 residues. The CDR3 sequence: CASSQRQGNEKLFF. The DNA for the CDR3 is TGTGCCAGCAGCCAACGGCAGGGTAATGAAAAACTGTTTTTT.

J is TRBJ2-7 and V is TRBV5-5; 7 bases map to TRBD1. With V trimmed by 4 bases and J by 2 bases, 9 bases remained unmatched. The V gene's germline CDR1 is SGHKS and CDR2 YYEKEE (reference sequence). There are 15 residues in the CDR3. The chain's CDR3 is CASSANRGTTYEQYV. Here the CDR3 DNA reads TGTGCCAGCAGCGCGAACAGGGGAACGACCTACGAGCAGTACGTC.

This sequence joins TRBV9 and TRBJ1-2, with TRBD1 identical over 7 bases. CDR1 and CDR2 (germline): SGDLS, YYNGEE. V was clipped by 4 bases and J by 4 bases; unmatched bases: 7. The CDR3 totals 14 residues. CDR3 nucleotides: TGTGCCAGCAGCCTCGCCGGGACAGCCTATGGCTACACCTTC. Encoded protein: CASSLAGTAYGYTF.

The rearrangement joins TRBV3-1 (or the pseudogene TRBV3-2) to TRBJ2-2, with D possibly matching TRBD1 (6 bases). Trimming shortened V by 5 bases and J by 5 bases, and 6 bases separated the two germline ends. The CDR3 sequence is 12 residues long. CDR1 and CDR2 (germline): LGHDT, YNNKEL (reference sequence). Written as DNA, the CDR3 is TGTGCCAGCAGCAGGGGGACCGGGGAGCTGTTTTTT. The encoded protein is CASSRGTGELFF.

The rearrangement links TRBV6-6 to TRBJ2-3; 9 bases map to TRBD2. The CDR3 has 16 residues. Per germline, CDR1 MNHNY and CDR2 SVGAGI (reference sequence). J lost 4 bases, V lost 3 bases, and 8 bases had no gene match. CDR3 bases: TGTGCCAGCAGTTATGGCGCGGGGGGGCCCCCAGATACGCAGTATTTT. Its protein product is CASSYGAGGPPDTQYF.

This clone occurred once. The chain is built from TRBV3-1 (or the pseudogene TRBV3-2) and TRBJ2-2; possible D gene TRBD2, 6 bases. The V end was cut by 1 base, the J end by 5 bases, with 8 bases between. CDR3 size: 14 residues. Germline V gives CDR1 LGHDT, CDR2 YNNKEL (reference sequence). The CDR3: CASSQARGTGELFF. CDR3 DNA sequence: TGTGCCAGCAGCCAAGCTCGGGGGACCGGGGAGCTGTTTTTT.

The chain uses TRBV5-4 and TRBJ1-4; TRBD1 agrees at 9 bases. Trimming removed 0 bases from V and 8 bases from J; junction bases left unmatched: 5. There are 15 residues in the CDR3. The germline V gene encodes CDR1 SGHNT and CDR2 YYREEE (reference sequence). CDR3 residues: CASSLGDRDGEKLFF. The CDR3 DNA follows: TGTGCCAGCAGCTTGGGGGACAGGGATGGCGAAAAACTGTTTTTT.

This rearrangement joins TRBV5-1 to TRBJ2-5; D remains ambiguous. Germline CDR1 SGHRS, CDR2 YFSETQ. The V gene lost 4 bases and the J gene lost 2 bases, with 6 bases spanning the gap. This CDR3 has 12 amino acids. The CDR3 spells CASSQTQETQYF. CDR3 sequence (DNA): TGCGCCAGCAGCCAAACTCAAGAGACCCAGTACTTC.

CDR3 nucleotide sequence: TGTGCCACCGAAAAGGGGATCGCCCGCTCCTACAATGAGCAGTTCTTC. This gives the protein CATEKGIARSYNEQFF. This chain uses TRBV15 with TRBJ2-1; the D gene is possibly TRBD1 (5 bases). Trimming left V 8 bases short and J 0 bases short, with 17 bases between. Per germline, CDR1 LNHNV and CDR2 YYDKDF (reference sequence). The CDR3 contains 16 residues.

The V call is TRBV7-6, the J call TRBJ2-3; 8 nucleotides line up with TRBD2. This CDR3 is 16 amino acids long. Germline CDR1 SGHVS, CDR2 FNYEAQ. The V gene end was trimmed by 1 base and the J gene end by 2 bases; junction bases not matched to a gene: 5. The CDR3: CASSLGGSGTTDTQYF. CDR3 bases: TGTGCCAGCAGCTTAGGTGGTAGCGGGACCACAGATACGCAGTATTTT. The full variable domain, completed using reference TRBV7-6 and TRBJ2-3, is GAGVSQSPRYKVTKRGQDVALRCDPISGHVSLYWYRQALGQGPEFLTYFNYEAQQDKSGLPNDRFSAERPEGSISTLTIQRTEQRDSAMYRCASSLGGSGTTDTQYFGPGTRLTVL.

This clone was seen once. CDR3: CASSRDRQTQYF. CDR3 sequence (DNA): TGTGCCAGCAGCCGGGACAGACAGACCCAGTACTTC. The chain links TRBV13 to TRBJ2-5; 7 bases are shared with TRBD1. Germline lookup yields CDR1 PRHDT and CDR2 FYEKMQ (reference sequence). CDR3 length: 12 amino acids. V shed 5 bases, J shed 6 bases, and the junction held 3 bases outside the gene matches.

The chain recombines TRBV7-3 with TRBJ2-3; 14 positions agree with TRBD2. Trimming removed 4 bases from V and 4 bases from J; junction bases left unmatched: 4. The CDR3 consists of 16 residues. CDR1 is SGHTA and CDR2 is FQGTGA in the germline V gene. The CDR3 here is CASSSGLAGEADTQYF. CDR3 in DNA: TGTGCCAGCAGCTCGGGACTAGCGGGAGAGGCAGATACGCAGTATTTT.

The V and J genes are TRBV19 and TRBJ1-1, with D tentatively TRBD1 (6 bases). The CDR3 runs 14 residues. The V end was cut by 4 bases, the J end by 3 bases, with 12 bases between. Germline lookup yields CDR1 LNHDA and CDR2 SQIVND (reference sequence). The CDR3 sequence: CASSSTGIDTEAFF. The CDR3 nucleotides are TGTGCCAGTAGTAGCACAGGGATCGACACTGAAGCTTTCTTT.

The CDR3 DNA is TGTGCCAGCAGTTTGGGGACTCGTACACGGGCTTTCTTT. Residues: CASSLGTRTRAFF. The genes are TRBV2 and TRBJ1-1; possible D gene TRBD1, 5 bases. The CDR3 length is 13 residues. V gave up 5 bases and J gave up 11 bases, with 18 bases separating them. Per germline, CDR1 SNHLY and CDR2 FYNNEI.

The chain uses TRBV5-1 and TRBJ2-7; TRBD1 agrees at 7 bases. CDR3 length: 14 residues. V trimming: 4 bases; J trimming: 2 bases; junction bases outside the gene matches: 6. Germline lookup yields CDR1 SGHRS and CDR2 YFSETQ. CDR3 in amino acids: CASSPLGQTYEQYV. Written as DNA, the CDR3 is TGCGCCAGCAGCCCATTGGGACAGACCTACGAGCAGTACGTC.

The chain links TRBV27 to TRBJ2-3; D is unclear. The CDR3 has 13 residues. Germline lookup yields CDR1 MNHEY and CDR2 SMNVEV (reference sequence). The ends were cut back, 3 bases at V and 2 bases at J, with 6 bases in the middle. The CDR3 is CASSLQFTDTQYF. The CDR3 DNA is TGTGCCAGCAGTTTGCAGTTCACAGATACGCAGTATTTT.

This CDR3 is CASSLYRGQSYEQYV. In nucleotides, the CDR3 is TGTGCCAGCAGCTTGTACAGGGGCCAATCCTACGAGCAGTACGTC. The J gene is TRBJ2-7, the V gene TRBV5-6; 7 bases agree with TRBD1. V shed 1 base and J 1 base; nucleotides not matched to a gene: 5. The CDR3 is 15 residues long. Germline assignment: CDR1 SGHDT and CDR2 YYEEEE.

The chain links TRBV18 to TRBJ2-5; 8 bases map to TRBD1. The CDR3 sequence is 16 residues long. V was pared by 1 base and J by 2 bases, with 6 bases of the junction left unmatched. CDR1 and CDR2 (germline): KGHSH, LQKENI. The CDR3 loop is CASSPRTTGGQETQYF. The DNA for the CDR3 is TGTGCCAGCTCACCACGTACTACAGGGGGTCAAGAGACCCAGTACTTC.

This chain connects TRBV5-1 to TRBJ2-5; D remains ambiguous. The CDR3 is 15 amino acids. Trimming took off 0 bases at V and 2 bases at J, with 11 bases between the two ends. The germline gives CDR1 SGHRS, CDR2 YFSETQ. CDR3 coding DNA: TGCGCCAGCAGCTTGGGGCCGGGTCGACAAGAGACCCAGTACTTC. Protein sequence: CASSLGPGRQETQYF.

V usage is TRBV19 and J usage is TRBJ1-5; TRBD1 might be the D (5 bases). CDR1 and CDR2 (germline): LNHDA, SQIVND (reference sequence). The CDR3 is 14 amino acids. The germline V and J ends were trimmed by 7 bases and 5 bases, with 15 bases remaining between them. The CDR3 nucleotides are TGTGCCAGTAAGGGGAATATTCCTTATCAGCCCCAGCATTTT. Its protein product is CASKGNIPYQPQHF.

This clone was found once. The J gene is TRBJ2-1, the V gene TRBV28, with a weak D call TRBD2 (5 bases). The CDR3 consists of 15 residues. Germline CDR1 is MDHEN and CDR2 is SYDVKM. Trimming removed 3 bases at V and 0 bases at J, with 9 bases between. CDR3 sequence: CASSFTGNSYNEQFF. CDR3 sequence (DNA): TGTGCCAGCAGTTTTACGGGGAACTCCTACAATGAGCAGTTCTTC. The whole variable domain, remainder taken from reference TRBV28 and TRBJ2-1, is DVKVTQSSRYLVKRTGEKVFLECVQDMDHENMFWYRQDPGLGLRLIYFSYDVKMKEKGDIPEGYSVSREKKERFSLILESASTNQTSMYLCASSFTGNSYNEQFFGPGTRLTVL.

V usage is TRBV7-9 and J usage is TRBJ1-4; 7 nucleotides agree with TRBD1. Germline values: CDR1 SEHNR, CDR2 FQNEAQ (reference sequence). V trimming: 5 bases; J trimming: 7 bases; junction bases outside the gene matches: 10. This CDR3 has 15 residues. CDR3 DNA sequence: TGTGCCAGCAGCCAGGGGCAGGGGGAGAGTGAAAAACTGTTTTTT. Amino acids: CASSQGQGESEKLFF.